A single sample is the source of the 6 T cell receptor beta chains below, sequenced in a study of blood T cell repertoires in COVID-19. This table comes from immunoSEQ multiplex PCR, and its TCRdb copy is limited to in-frame clones, with some not included. The sample contains approximately 160,000 clones, more than 75% of which appear only once. The sample was peripheral blood. These receptors were obtained from a woman aged 55-69 years with COVID-19, enrolled during active disease.

This clone showed up just once. The V call is TRBV12-5, the J call TRBJ1-2; 7 bases are shared with TRBD1. CDR3 length: 15 amino acids. With V trimmed by 4 bases and J by 5 bases, 10 bases remained unmatched. CDR1 is LGHNT, CDR2 FRNRAP, per germline. CDR3 sequence reads: CASGSRTGERYGYTF. CDR3 sequence (DNA): TGTGCTAGTGGTTCGAGAACAGGGGAGAGATATGGCTACACCTTC.

This chain links TRBV6-1 with TRBJ1-2; D is unclear. CDR1 MNHNS and CDR2 SASEGT come from the germline V gene. The CDR3 is made up of 13 amino acids. V dropped 0 bases and J dropped 5 bases, with 7 bases sitting between them. DNA for the CDR3: TGTGCCAGCAGTGAAGCGCGGGGTTATGGCTACACCTTC. Its protein is CASSEARGYGYTF.

This sequence joins TRBV19 and TRBJ2-4, with a weak D call TRBD1 (5 bases). The CDR3 is 17 amino acids. Germline lookup yields CDR1 LNHDA and CDR2 SQIVND (reference sequence). Trimming took off 3 bases at V and 0 bases at J, with 15 bases between the two ends. CDR3 coding DNA: TGTGCCAGTAGTATCAATGACAGACCCACAGCCAAAAACATTCAGTACTTC. Its protein is CASSINDRPTAKNIQYF.

The rearrangement joins TRBV3-1 (or the pseudogene TRBV3-2) to TRBJ1-1; D is perhaps TRBD1 (5 bases). Germline V gene lookup returns CDR1 LGHDT and CDR2 YNNKEL (reference sequence). V was pared by 4 bases and J by 5 bases, with 20 bases between. The CDR3 consists of 16 residues. The CDR3 DNA follows: TGTGCCAGCAGCCCAATAAGTTGGCAGGGCGGAACTGAAGCTTTCTTT. It encodes CASSPISWQGGTEAFF.

V gene TRBV15 combines with J gene TRBJ1-6; 7 bases are a match to TRBD1. Germline trimming cut 1 base from V and 7 bases from J; bases unmatched to any gene: 4. Germline values: CDR1 LNHNV, CDR2 YYDKDF (reference sequence). The CDR3 sequence is 15 residues long. CDR3 bases: TGTGCCACCAGCAGAGTGGCAGGGGGAAATTCACCCCTCCACTTT. It specifies CATSRVAGGNSPLHF.

J is TRBJ2-2 and V is TRBV5-1; TRBD1 matches at 8 bases. V lost 3 bases and J lost 0; bases outside the gene matches: 4. The CDR3 sequence is 16 residues long. Looked up from germline, CDR1 is SGHRS and CDR2 is YFSETQ. The CDR3 loop is CASSYSTGANTGELFF. In nucleotides, the CDR3 is TGCGCCAGCAGCTACTCGACAGGGGCGAACACCGGGGAGCTGTTTTTT.